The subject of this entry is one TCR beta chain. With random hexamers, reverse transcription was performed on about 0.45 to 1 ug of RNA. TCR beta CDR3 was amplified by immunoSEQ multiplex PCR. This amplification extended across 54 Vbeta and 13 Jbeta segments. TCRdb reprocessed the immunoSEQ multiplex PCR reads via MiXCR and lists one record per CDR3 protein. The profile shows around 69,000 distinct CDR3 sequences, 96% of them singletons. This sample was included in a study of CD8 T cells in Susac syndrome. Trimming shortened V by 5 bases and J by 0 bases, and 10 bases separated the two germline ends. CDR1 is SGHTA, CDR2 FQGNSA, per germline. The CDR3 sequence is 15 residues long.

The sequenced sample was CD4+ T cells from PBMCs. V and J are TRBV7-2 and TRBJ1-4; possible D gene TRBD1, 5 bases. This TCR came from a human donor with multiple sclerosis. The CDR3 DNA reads TGTGCCAGCAGCCTTGGGACGCCAACTAATGAAAAACTGTTTTTT. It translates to CASSLGTPTNEKLFF. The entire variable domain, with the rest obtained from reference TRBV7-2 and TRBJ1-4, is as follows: GAGVSQSPSNKVTEKGKDVELRCDPISGHTALYWYRQSLGQGLEFLIYFQGNSAPDKSGLPSDRFSAERTGGSVSTLTIQRTQQEDSAVYLCASSLGTPTNEKLFFGSGTQLSVL.